The clone carrying this TCR beta chain was observed at least ten times. The data were taken from a study of T-cell reconstitution after alpha-beta-depleted transplantation in children. The TCRbeta library incorporated unique molecular identifiers. TCRdb itself ran the PCR reads through MiXCR, one entry per CDR3 protein. This sample has roughly 670,000 distinct CDR3 sequences; roughly 13% occur once, and the top ten carry around 0.8%. This CDR3 has 15 amino acids. The germline CDR1 and CDR2 sequences are MNHEY and SMNVEV (reference sequence). Trimming removed 5 bases from V and 4 bases from J, with 15 bases in between.

This chain connects TRBV27 to TRBJ2-1; D may be TRBD1 or TRBD2 (5 bases each). The source of this sequence is a girl aged 2-10 years with congenital amegakaryocytic thrombocytopenia, due to receive a stem cell transplant. Sample: PBMCs, taken before TCRalphabeta/CD19-depleted stem cell transplant. Here the CDR3 DNA reads TGTGCCAGCAGTCCGGGACCACCCGGGTACAATGAGCAGTTCTTC. Amino acids: CASSPGPPGYNEQFF.